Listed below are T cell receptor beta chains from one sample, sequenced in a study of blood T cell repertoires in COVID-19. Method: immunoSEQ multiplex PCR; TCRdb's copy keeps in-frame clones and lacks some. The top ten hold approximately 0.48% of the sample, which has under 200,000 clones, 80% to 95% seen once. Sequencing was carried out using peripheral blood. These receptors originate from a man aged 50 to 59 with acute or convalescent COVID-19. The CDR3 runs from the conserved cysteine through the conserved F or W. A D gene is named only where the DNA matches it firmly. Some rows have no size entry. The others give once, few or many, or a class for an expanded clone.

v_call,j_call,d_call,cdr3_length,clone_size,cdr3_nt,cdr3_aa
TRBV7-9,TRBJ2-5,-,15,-,TGTGCCAGCAGCTTAGTAGGCAGACAGAAAGAGACCCAGTACTTC,CASSLVGRQKETQYF
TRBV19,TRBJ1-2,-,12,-,TGTGCCAGTACAGGACAGAACTATGGCTACACCTTC,CASTGQNYGYTF
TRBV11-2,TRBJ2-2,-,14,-,TGTGCCAGCAGCTTAGAGGCGGGGCCCGGGGAGCTGTTTTTT,CASSLEAGPGELFF
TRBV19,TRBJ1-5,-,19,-,TGTGCCAGTAGTATATTCGGGGGGGTACAGGTCTATAGCAATCAGCCCCAGCATTTT,CASSIFGGVQVYSNQPQHF
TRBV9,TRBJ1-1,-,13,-,TGTGCCAGCAGCGCCGGGATGAACACTGAAGCTTTCTTT,CASSAGMNTEAFF
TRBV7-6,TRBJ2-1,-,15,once,TGTGCCAGCAGCACCAGTACGGGGGCCTACAATGAGCAGTTCTTC,CASSTSTGAYNEQFF
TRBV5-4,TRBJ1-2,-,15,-,TGTGCCAGCAGCTTAAAATCCGGGATCCCTTATGGCTACACCTTC,CASSLKSGIPYGYTF
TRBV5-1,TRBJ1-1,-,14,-,TGCGCCAGCAGCTTCGCAGGGCAGAACACTGAAGCTTTCTTT,CASSFAGQNTEAFF
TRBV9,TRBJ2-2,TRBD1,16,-,TGTGCCAGCAGCGTAGGGGGACAGGGGGCTACCGGGGAGCTGTTTTTT,CASSVGGQGATGELFF
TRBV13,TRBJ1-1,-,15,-,TGTGCCAGCAGCTTAGGGCCGCCCGGGGGCACTGAAGCTTTCTTT,CASSLGPPGGTEAFF
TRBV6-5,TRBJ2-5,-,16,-,TGTGCCAGCAGTTCTACGGACGGGAGACTTCGCGAGACCCAGTACTTC,CASSSTDGRLRETQYF
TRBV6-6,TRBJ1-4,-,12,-,TGTGCCAGCAACGACATTAGTGGGAAACTGTTTTTT,CASNDISGKLFF
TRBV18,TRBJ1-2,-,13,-,TGTGCCAGCTCACCCGGGGTCAACTATGGCTACACCTTC,CASSPGVNYGYTF
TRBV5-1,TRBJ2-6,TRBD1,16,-,TGCGCCAGCAGCCTGGGACAGGGATCTGGGGCCAACGTCCTGACTTTC,CASSLGQGSGANVLTF
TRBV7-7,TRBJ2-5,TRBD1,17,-,TGTGCCAGCAGCCCAGGTGTATATGGACAGGGGCAAGAGACCCAGTACTTC,CASSPGVYGQGQETQYF
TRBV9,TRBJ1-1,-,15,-,TGTGCCAGCAGCGTAGCCCCGACAGCGAACACTGAAGCTTTCTTT,CASSVAPTANTEAFF
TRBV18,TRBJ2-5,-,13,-,TGTGCCAGCTCACCACCGCCGGGGGAGACCCAGTACTTC,CASSPPPGETQYF
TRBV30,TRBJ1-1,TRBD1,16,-,TGTGCCTGGAGGGGCAGGGGGCGAGCGATTAGCACTGAAGCTTTCTTT,CAWRGRGRAISTEAFF
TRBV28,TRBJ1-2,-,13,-,TGTGCCAGCAGTTATAGGACATCAGTGGGCTACACCTTC,CASSYRTSVGYTF
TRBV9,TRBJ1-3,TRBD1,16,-,TGTGCCAGCAGCGCCAGGACAGGGAATTCTGGAAACACCATATATTTT,CASSARTGNSGNTIYF
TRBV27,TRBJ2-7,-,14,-,TGTGCCAGCAGTTTAAAATTCGGGACCTACGAGCAGTACTTC,CASSLKFGTYEQYF
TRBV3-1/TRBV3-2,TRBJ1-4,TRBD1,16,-,TGTGCCAGCAGCCGACTTTGGGACAGAGACAATGAAAAACTGTTTTTT,CASSRLWDRDNEKLFF
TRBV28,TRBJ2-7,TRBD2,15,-,TGTGCCAGCAGTTTGGGCGGGGACTACCCCTACGAGCAGTACTTC,CASSLGGDYPYEQYF
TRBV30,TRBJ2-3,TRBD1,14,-,TGTGCCTGGAGTACACCAGGGGGCAAGGATACGCAGTATTTT,CAWSTPGGKDTQYF
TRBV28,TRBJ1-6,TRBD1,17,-,TGTGCCAGCAGTTTATCGACAGGGATGTCCTATAATTCACCCCTCCACTTT,CASSLSTGMSYNSPLHF
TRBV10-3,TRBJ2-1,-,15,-,TGTGCCATCAGCACGGGACAAACAAATTACAATGAGCAGTTCTTC,CAISTGQTNYNEQFF
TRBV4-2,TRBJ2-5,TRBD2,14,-,TGTGCCAGCAGCCCCCAGCGGGGTCAAGAGACCCAGTACTTC,CASSPQRGQETQYF
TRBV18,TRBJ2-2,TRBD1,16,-,TGTGCCAGCTCACCAACCGGGACAGAGAACACCGGGGAGCTGTTTTTT,CASSPTGTENTGELFF
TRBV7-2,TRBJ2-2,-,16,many,TGTGCCAGCAGCCTGCAGCAGGTTTCGAACACCGGGGAGCTGTTTTTT,CASSLQQVSNTGELFF
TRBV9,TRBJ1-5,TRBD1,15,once,TGTGCCAGCAGCGAAGGACAGGGGACGGGACAGCCCCAGCATTTT,CASSEGQGTGQPQHF
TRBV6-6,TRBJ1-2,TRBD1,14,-,TGTGCCAGCAGTAACCCTAACAGGGGGAATGGCTACACCTTC,CASSNPNRGNGYTF
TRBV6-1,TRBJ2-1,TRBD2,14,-,TGTGCCAGCAGTGAAGTAGGGACTAGCGATGAGCAGTTCTTC,CASSEVGTSDEQFF
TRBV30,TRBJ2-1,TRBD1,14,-,TGTGCCTGGATCCCCGGGACAGGATACAATGAGCAGTTCTTC,CAWIPGTGYNEQFF
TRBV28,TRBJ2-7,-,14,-,TGTGCCAGCAGTTTATACAGGCTCACCTACGAGCAGTACTTC,CASSLYRLTYEQYF
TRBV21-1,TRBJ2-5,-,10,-,TGTGCCCGGGGGGGAGAGACCCAGTACTTC,CARGGETQYF
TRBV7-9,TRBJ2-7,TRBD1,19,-,TGTGCCAGCAGCCTCGGACGGGGACAGGGGGCGTGGGACTCCTACGAGCAGTACTTC,CASSLGRGQGAWDSYEQYF
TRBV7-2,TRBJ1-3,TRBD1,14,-,TGTGCCAGCACCCAGACAGGGACTGGAAACACCATATATTTT,CASTQTGTGNTIYF
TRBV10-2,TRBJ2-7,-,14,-,TGCGCCAGCAAGGTCCCGGGAATTGGCGGTGAGCAGTACTTC,CASKVPGIGGEQYF
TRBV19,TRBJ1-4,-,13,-,TGTGCCAGTAATGGACAGATCGGTGAAAAACTGTTTTTT,CASNGQIGEKLFF
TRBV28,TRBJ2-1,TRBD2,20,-,TGTGCCAGCAGCCCACCAGATGGGACAGCCGGGACTAGCGGATACAATGAGCAGTTCTTC,CASSPPDGTAGTSGYNEQFF
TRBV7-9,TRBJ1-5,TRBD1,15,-,TGTGCCAGCAGCTTAGGGACAGGGGGCAATCAGCCCCAGCATTTT,CASSLGTGGNQPQHF
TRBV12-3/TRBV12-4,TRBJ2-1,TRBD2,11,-,TGTGCCAGCACCGGGGGGAATGAGCAGTTCTTC,CASTGGNEQFF
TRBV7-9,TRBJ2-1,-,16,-,TGTGCCAGCAGCTTCCCCCCCCCTGGACTTTACAATGAGCAGTTCTTC,CASSFPPPGLYNEQFF
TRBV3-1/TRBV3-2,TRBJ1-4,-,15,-,TGTGCCAGCAGCCAAGGTAGGCGGTACGGTGAAAAACTGTTTTTT,CASSQGRRYGEKLFF
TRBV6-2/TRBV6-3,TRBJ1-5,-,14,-,TGTGCCAGCAGTTACTTGGACAGTAGCCAGCCCCAGCATTTT,CASSYLDSSQPQHF
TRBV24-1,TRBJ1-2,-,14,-,TGTGCCACCAGTGATCCCAGGGCTAACTATGGCTACACCTTC,CATSDPRANYGYTF
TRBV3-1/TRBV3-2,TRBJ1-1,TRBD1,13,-,TGTGCCAGCAGGGGGACAGTGAACACTGAAGCTTTCTTT,CASRGTVNTEAFF
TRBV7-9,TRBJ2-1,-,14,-,TGTGCCAGCAGCTTAGCGGGCAACTACAATGAGCAGTTCTTC,CASSLAGNYNEQFF
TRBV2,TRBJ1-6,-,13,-,TGTGCCAGCAGTGAAAGCAGGTATTCACCCCTCCACTTT,CASSESRYSPLHF
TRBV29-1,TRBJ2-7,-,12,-,TGCAGCGTTACAGGGACCTTCCAAGAGCAGTACTTC,CSVTGTFQEQYF
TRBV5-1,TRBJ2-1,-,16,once,TGCGCCAGCAGCTTGGAGTTAGGGGCCCGATACAATGAGCAGTTCTTC,CASSLELGARYNEQFF
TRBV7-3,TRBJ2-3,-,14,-,TGTGCCAGCAGCATACAGGGTTGGGCAGATACGCAGTATTTT,CASSIQGWADTQYF